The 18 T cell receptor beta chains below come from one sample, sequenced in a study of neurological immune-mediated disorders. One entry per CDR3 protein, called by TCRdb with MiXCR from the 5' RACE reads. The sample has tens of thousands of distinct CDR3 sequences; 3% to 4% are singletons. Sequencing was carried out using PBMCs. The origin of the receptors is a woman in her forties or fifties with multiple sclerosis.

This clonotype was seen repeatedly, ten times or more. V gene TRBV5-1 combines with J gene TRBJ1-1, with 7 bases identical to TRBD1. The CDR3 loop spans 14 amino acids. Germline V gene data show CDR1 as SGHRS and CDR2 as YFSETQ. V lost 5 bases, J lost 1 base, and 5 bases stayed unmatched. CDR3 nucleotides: TGCGCCAGCAGTTTTAACAGGGGGAACACTGAAGCTTTCTTT. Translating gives CASSFNRGNTEAFF.

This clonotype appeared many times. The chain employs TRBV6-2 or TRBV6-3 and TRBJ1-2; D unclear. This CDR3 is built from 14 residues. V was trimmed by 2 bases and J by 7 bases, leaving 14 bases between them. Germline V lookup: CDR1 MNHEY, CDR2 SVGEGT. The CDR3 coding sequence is TGTGCCAGCAGTTACAACAGCGGTTACCGTGGCTACACCTTC. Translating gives CASSYNSGYRGYTF.

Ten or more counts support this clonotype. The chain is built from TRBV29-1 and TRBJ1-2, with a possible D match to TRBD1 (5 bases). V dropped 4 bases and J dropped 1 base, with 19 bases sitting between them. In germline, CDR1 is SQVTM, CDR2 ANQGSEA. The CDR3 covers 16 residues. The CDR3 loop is CSVGLQRDGFNYGYTF. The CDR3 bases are TGCAGCGTTGGCCTACAGAGGGACGGATTTAACTATGGCTACACCTTC.

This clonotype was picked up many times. This chain's CDR3 is CAIGFGNTEAFF. The CDR3 coding sequence is TGTGCCATCGGCTTTGGGAACACTGAAGCTTTCTTT. The chain couples TRBV10-3 to TRBJ1-1; D ambiguous. V was clipped by 8 bases and J by 1 base, with 8 bases between them. CDR1 and CDR2 from the germline V gene are ENHRY and SYGVKD. The CDR3 runs 12 residues.

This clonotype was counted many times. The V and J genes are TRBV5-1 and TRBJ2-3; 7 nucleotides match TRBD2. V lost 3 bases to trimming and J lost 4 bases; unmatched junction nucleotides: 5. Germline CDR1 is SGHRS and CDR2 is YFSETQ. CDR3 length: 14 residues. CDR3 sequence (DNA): TGCGCCAGCAGCTCCCGACTAGCAGCAGATACGCAGTATTTT. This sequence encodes CASSSRLAADTQYF. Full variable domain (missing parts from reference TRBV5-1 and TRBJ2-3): KAGVTQTPRYLIKTRGQQVTLSCSPISGHRSVSWYQQTPGQGLQFLFEYFSETQRNKGNFPGRFSGRQFSNSRSEMNVSTLELGDSALYLCASSSRLAADTQYFGPGTRLTVL.

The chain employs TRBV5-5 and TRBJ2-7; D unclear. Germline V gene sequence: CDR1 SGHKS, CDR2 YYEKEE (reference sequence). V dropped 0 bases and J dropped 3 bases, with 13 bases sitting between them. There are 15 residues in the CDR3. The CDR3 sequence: CASSLDSLPYYEQYF. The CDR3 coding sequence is TGTGCCAGCAGCTTGGACAGCCTTCCTTACTACGAGCAGTACTTC.

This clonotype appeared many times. The CDR3 protein is CASSIGTGPYGYTF. The CDR3 DNA is TGTGCCAGTAGTATTGGGACAGGGCCCTATGGCTACACCTTC. V gene TRBV19 combines with J gene TRBJ1-2, with 9 bases that match TRBD1. Germline V gene lookup returns CDR1 LNHDA and CDR2 SQIVND (reference sequence). The trim removed 3 bases at V and 4 bases at J, leaving 3 bases unmatched. The CDR3 is 14 residues long. The whole variable domain, remainder taken from reference TRBV19 and TRBJ1-2, is DGGITQSPKYLFRKEGQNVTLSCEQNLNHDAMYWYRQDPGQGLRLIYYSQIVNDFQKGDIAEGYSVSREKKESFPLTVTSAQKNPTAFYLCASSIGTGPYGYTFGSGTRLTVV.

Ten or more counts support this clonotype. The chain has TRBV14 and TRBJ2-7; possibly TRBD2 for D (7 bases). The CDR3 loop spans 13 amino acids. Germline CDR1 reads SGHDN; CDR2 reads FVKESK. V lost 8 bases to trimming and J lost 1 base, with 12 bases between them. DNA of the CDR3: TGTGCCAGCCGCGGGGGCGAGTCCTACGAGCAGTACTTC. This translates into CASRGGESYEQYF. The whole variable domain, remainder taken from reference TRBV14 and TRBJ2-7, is EAGVTQFPSHSVIEKGQTVTLRCDPISGHDNLYWYRRVMGKEIKFLLHFVKESKQDESGMPNNRFLAERTGGTYSTLKVQPAELEDSGVYFCASRGGESYEQYFGPGTRLTVT.

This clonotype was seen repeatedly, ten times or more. CDR3 coding DNA: TGTGCCAGCAGCTGGCGACAGGGGGCCTATGGCTACACCTTC. Amino acid sequence: CASSWRQGAYGYTF. The chain carries TRBV5-6 and TRBJ1-2; TRBD1 agrees at 10 bases. Unmatched junction bases numbered 3, after V lost 3 bases and J lost 4 bases. The length of the CDR3 is 14 residues. CDR1 is SGHDT and CDR2 is YYEEEE in the germline V gene. The whole variable domain, filled in from reference TRBV5-6 and TRBJ1-2, reads DAGVTQSPTHLIKTRGQQVTLRCSPKSGHDTVSWYQQALGQGPQFIFQYYEEEERQRGNFPDRFSGHQFPNYSSELNVNALLLGDSALYLCASSWRQGAYGYTFGSGTRLTVV.

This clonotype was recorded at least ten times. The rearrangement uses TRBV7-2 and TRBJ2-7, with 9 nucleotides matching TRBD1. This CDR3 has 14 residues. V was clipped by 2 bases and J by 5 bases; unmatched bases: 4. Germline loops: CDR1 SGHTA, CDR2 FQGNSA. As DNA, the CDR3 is TGTGCCAGCAGCTTACTGGGACAGGGCCACGAGCAGTACTTC. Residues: CASSLLGQGHEQYF.

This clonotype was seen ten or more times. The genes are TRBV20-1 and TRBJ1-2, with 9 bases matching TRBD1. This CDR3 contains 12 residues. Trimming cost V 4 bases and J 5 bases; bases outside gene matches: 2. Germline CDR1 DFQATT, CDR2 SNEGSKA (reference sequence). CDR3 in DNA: TGCAGTGCTACCGGGACAGGGTATGGCTACACCTTC. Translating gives CSATGTGYGYTF.

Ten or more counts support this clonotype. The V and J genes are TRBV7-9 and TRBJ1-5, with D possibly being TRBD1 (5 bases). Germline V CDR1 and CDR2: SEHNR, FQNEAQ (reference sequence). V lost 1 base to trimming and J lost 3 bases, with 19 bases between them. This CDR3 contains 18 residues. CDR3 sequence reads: CASSLGWGFDEPNQPQHF. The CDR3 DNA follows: TGTGCCAGCAGCTTAGGATGGGGCTTCGACGAGCCCAATCAGCCCCAGCATTTT.

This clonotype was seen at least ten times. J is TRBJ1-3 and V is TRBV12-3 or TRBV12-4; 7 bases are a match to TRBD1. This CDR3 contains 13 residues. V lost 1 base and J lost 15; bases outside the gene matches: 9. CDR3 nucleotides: TGTGCCAGCAGTTTAGGGAACCGGGACAGCCCATATTTT. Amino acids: CASSLGNRDSPYF.

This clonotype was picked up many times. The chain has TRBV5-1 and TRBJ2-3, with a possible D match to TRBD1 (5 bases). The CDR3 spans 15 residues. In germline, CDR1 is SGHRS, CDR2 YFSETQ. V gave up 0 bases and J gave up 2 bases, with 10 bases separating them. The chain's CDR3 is CASSLGRQITDTQYF. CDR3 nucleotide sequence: TGCGCCAGCAGCTTGGGGAGACAGATCACAGATACGCAGTATTTT.

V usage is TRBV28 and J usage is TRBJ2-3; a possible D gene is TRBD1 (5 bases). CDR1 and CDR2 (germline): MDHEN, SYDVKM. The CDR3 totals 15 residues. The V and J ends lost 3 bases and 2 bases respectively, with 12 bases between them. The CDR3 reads CASSFKGILTDTQYF. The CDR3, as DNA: TGTGCCAGCAGTTTTAAGGGGATACTCACAGATACGCAGTATTTT.

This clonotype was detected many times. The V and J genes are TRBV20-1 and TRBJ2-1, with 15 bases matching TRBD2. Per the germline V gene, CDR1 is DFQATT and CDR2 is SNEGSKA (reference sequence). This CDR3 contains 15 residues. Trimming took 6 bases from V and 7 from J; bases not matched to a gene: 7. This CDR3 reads CSATTGTSGGNEQFF. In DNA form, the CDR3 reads TGCAGTGCCACTACCGGGACTAGCGGGGGGAATGAGCAGTTCTTC.

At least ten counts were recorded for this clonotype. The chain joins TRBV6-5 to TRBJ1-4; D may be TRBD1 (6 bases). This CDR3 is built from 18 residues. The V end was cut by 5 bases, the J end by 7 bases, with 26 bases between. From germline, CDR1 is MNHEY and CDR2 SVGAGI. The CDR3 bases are TGTGCCAGCAGTAAGCCGTGGGACACCCATCAACCGTCTGAAAAACTGTTTTTT. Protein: CASSKPWDTHQPSEKLFF.

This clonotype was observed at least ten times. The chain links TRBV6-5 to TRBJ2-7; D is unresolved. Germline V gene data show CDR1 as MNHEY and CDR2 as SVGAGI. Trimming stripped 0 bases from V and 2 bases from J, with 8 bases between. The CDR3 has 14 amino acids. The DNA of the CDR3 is TGTGCCAGCAGTTACTCGAGCTGGACCTACGAGCAGTACTTC. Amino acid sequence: CASSYSSWTYEQYF.